This entry lists 2 T cell receptor beta chains sequenced from one sample in a study of blood T cell repertoires in COVID-19. This table comes from immunoSEQ multiplex PCR, and its TCRdb copy is limited to in-frame clones, with some not included. The repertoire holds 270,000 or so clones, roughly 91% seen once, with 2% to 2.5% in the top ten. Sequencing was done on a sample of PBMCs or T cells enriched from blood (not recorded which). Receptors were obtained from a woman between 35 and 50 years old with acute COVID-19.

The chain employs TRBV5-8 and TRBJ1-2, with 9 nucleotides matching TRBD1. The junction had 6 bases not matched to a gene; V was cut back by 5 bases and J by 4 bases. This CDR3 is 14 amino acids long. Germline CDR1 is SGHTS and CDR2 is YDEGEE. As DNA, the CDR3 is TGTGCCAGCAGACGGACAGGGGCAAGCTATGGCTACACCTTC. Its protein is CASRRTGASYGYTF.

The chain has TRBV24-1 and TRBJ2-3, with 9 bases matching TRBD2. V lost 2 bases and J lost 10; bases outside the gene matches: 6. Germline V gives CDR1 KGHDR, CDR2 SFDVKD. The CDR3 runs to 14 residues. The CDR3 here is CATSDSLAGDPQYF. The CDR3 nucleotides read TGTGCCACCAGTGATTCACTAGCGGGCGATCCGCAGTATTTT.